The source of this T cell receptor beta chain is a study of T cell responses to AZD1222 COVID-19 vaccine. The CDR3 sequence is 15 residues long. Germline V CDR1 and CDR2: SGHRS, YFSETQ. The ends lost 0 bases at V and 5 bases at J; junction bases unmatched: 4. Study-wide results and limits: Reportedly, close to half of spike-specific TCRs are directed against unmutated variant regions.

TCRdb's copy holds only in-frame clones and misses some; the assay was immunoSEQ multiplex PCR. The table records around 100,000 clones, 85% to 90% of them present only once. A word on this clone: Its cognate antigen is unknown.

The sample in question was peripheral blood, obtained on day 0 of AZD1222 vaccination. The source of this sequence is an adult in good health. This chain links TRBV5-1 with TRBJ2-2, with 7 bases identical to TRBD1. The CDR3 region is CASSLVQGETGELFF. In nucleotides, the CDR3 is TGCGCCAGCAGCTTGGTTCAGGGGGAGACCGGGGAGCTGTTTTTT. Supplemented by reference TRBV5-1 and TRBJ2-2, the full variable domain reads KAGVTQTPRYLIKTRGQQVTLSCSPISGHRSVSWYQQTPGQGLQFLFEYFSETQRNKGNFPGRFSGRQFSNSRSEMNVSTLELGDSALYLCASSLVQGETGELFFGEGSRLTVL.